The sample holds one count of the clone carrying this T cell receptor (beta chain). This specimen belongs to a study of Ad26.COV2.S vaccination and SARS-CoV-2 variants. Treatment in this sample: roughly 19 received Ad26.COV2.S at low or high dose, single or two shots; five or six received placebo; per-sample allocation not given. On day 63 after the first injection, vaccine and placebo recipients gave samples. Produced via immunoSEQ multiplex PCR; TCRdb's table is partial and in-frame only. This sample carries some 370,000 clones, about 80% of them seen once, and the ten largest clones take 7% to 9.5%. V was shortened by 1 base and J by 2 bases, with 11 bases between the two germline ends. This CDR3 has 15 amino acids. Germline CDR1 and CDR2: SGHTA and FQGNSA.

J is TRBJ1-2 and V is TRBV7-2, with D possibly being TRBD1 (5 bases). Source: peripheral blood, taken in a trial of Ad26.COV2.S vaccine versus placebo. The receptor comes from a person between 18 and 65 years old who received the Ad26.COV2.S COVID-19 vaccine or a placebo. Here the CDR3 DNA reads TGTGCCAGCAGCTTAGTACACAGGCCGAACTATGGCTACACCTTC. It encodes CASSLVHRPNYGYTF.